This entry features one T cell receptor (beta chain) sequence. Its specificity is not known. PCR was performed using 60 Vbeta and 13 Jbeta primers. Libraries were prepared by immunoSEQ multiplex PCR; TCRdb keeps only in-frame clonotypes and omits some of them. The repertoire holds almost 90,000 clones, with about 85% as singletons. The data belong to a study of cytomegalovirus exposure and HLA in healthy donors. Study context: Early on, a data release was issued that held 80 million or so unique TCRs from HLA-typed donors. Study-wide results and limits: Later analysis associated a missense DCLRE1C variant with TCR beta V- and J-gene trimming.

V was clipped by 0 bases and J by 6 bases, with 12 bases between them. Germline CDR1 and CDR2: SGHRS and YFSETQ. This CDR3 is built from 14 residues. This clonotype originated in a man aged 40-55 years in good health and CMV-seropositive. Sequencing was done on a sample of PBMCs. This rearrangement joins TRBV5-1 to TRBJ1-1, with TRBD1 as a possible D gene (5 bases). The CDR3 DNA reads TGCGCCAGCAGCTTGGCCGCAGGGTCCCCTGAAGCTTTCTTT. The encoded protein is CASSLAAGSPEAFF.